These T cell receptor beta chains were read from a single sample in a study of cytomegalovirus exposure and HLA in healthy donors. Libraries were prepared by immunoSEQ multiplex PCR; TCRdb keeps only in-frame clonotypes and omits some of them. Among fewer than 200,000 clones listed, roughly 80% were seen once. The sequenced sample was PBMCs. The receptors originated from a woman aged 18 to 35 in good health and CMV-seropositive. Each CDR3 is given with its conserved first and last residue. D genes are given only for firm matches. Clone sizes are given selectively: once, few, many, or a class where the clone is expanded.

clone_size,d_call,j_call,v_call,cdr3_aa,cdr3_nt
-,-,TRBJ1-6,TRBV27,CASSLSPGSYNSPLHF,TGTGCCAGCAGTTTATCGCCCGGCTCCTATAATTCACCCCTCCACTTT
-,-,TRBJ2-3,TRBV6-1,CAVMEDTQYF,TGTGCCGTTATGGAGGATACGCAGTATTTT
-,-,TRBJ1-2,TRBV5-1,CASSLDGGYTF,TGCGCCAGCAGCTTGGACGGGGGCTACACCTTC
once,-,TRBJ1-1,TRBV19,CASSIRDTEAFF,TGTGCCAGTAGTATTCGGGACACTGAAGCTTTCTTT
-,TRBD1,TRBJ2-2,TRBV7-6,CASDRGRNPTGELFF,TGTGCCAGCGACAGGGGCCGAAACCCCACCGGGGAGCTGTTTTTT
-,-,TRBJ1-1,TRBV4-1,CASSPFTGGVTEAFF,TGCGCCAGCAGCCCCTTTACGGGGGGCGTCACTGAAGCTTTCTTT
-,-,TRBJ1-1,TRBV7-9,CASSFTQGITEAFF,TGTGCCAGCAGCTTTACGCAGGGTATCACTGAAGCTTTCTTT
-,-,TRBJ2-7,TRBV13,CASSLVFGEQYF,TGTGCCAGCAGCTTAGTGTTCGGGGAGCAGTACTTC
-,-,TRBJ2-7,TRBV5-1,CASSGQGKSYEQYF,TGCGCCAGTTCCGGGCAGGGAAAATCCTACGAGCAGTACTTC
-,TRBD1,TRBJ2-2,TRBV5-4,CASSLDRGITGELFF,TGTGCCAGCAGCTTGGACAGGGGGATTACCGGGGAGCTGTTTTTT
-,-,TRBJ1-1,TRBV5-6,CASSSVGHEMNTEAFF,TGTGCCAGCAGCTCCGTTGGACACGAAATGAACACTGAAGCTTTCTTT
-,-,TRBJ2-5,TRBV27,CASSLWGGAETQYF,TGTGCCAGCAGTTTATGGGGGGGCGCGGAGACCCAGTACTTC
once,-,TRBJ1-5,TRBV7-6,CASSLPGGPQHF,TGTGCCAGCAGCTTACCGGGGGGGCCCCAGCATTTT
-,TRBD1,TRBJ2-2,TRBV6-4,CASRTGTGKNTGELFF,TGTGCCAGCAGGACAGGGACAGGGAAGAACACCGGGGAGCTGTTTTTT
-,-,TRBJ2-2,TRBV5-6,CASSLARQSTGELFF,TGTGCCAGCAGCTTGGCGAGACAGTCCACCGGGGAGCTGTTTTTT
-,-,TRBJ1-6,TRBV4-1,CASSQGQGSGSPLHF,TGCGCCAGCAGCCAAGGTCAGGGCTCGGGTTCACCCCTCCACTTT
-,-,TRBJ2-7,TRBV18,CASSGGGGGQGEQYF,TGTGCCAGCTCCGGTGGGGGAGGGGGACAAGGCGAGCAGTACTTC
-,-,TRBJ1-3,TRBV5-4,CASSQNPWKGVEGNTIYF,TGTGCCAGCAGCCAGAATCCGTGGAAGGGAGTCGAGGGAAACACCATATATTTT
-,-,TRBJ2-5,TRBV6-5,CASSTPRETQYF,TGTGCCAGCAGTACGCCGAGAGAGACCCAGTACTTC
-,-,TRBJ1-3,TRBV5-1,CASSLVGNSGNTIYF,TGCGCCAGCAGCTTGGTTGGCAACTCTGGAAACACCATATATTTT
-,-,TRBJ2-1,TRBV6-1,CASSDGQYTYNEQFF,TGTGCCAGCAGTGATGGACAGTATACCTACAATGAGCAGTTCTTC
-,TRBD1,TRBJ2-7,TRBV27,CASSLSIRDRRAYEQYF,TGTGCCAGCAGTTTATCGATTCGGGACAGGAGGGCCTACGAGCAGTACTTC
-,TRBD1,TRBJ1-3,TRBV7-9,CASSLARQGARGNTIYF,TGTGCCAGCAGCTTAGCCAGACAGGGGGCGCGTGGAAACACCATATATTTT
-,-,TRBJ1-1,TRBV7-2,CASSLVGGTNTEAFF,TGTGCCAGCAGCTTAGTTGGGGGGACGAACACTGAAGCTTTCTTT
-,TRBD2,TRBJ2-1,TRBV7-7,CASSLGLAGVHEQFF,TGTGCCAGCAGCTTGGGACTAGCGGGGGTCCATGAGCAGTTCTTC
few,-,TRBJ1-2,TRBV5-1,CASSLLRSHGYTF,TGCGCCAGCAGCTTGTTGCGGTCTCATGGCTACACCTTC
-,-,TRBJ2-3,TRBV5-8,CASSPSLSTDTQYF,TGTGCCAGCAGCCCCTCCCTTAGCACAGATACGCAGTATTTT
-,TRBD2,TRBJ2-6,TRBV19,CASTQGGGVSGANVLTF,TGTGCCAGTACCCAGGGCGGGGGAGTCTCTGGGGCCAACGTCCTGACTTTC
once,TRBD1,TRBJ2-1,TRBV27,CASSLAPGQGLNEQFF,TGTGCCAGCAGTTTAGCTCCGGGACAGGGGCTCAATGAGCAGTTCTTC
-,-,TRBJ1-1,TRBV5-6,CASSANQVGAFF,TGTGCCAGCAGCGCGAACCAGGTGGGAGCTTTCTTT
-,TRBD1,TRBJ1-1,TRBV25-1,CASSVTGGEEAFF,TGTGCCAGCAGTGTTACAGGGGGGGAAGAGGCTTTCTTT
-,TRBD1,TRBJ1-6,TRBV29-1,CSVATGGENSPLHF,TGCAGCGTAGCGACAGGGGGCGAAAATTCACCCCTCCACTTT
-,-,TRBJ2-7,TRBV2,CASSEQPAGRNEQYF,TGTGCCAGCAGTGAACAGCCGGCAGGGAGGAACGAGCAGTACTTC
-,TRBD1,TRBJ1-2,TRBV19,CASRGEGAQGYTF,TGTGCCAGTAGGGGTGAGGGGGCGCAGGGCTACACCTTC
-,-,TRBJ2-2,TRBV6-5,CASSYPSTGRTGELFF,TGTGCCAGCAGTTACCCTTCGACAGGGAGGACCGGGGAGCTGTTTTTT